These 3 T cell receptor beta chains were all obtained from the same sample, sequenced in a study of T cells expressing NK-cell markers (dated by TCRdb to 2018 to 2021). Library method: 5' RACE. TCRdb lists the instrument as Illumina HiSeq 2000. Each entry corresponds to one CDR3 protein sequence from reads that TCRdb reprocessed, and DNA is not given. The table of this sample itemizes some 600,000 distinct CDR3 sequences. Together, the top ten hold roughly 3.5% of the sample. The source material was blood T cells: a sorted CD56 or NKG2C T cell subset, CD4+ or CD8+ T cells, or bulk PBMC T cells (not recorded which). The receptors here all came from a man aged 18 to 35 in good health. Donor details come from another sample of the same person, matched by shared clones.

The chain uses TRBV20-1 and TRBJ2-7; TCRdb picks TRBD2, but there is no DNA to check that call. The germline V gene encodes CDR1 DFQATT and CDR2 SNEGSKA (reference sequence). This CDR3 region has 13 residues. CDR3 amino acids: CSASQAGIYEQYF.

V gene TRBV7-3 combines with J gene TRBJ2-3; the D call of TRBD2 rests on TCRdb alone, since no DNA is present to check it. Germline CDR1 is SGHTA and CDR2 is FQGTGA. The CDR3 is made up of 15 amino acids. The CDR3 is CASSFAPGPTDTQYF.

The rearrangement uses TRBV7-9 and TRBJ2-7; the D gene TCRdb calls, TRBD2, cannot be checked with no DNA. The CDR3 is 15 amino acids. The germline V gene encodes CDR1 SEHNR and CDR2 FQNEAQ (reference sequence). The chain's CDR3 is CASSSTGGRPYEQYF.